The T cell receptor (beta chain) under discussion was sequenced for a study of regulatory and conventional T cells in RAG deficiency. Genomic DNA came from blood regulatory T cells gated CD4+ CD25-high CD127-low. Measured with immunoSEQ multiplex PCR; TCRdb has only the in-frame clones, and not every one. The sample has tens of thousands of clones, 90% to 95% seen once. The V and J ends lost 2 bases and 13 bases respectively, with 17 bases between them. CDR3 size: 13 residues. Looked up from germline, CDR1 is SGHAT and CDR2 is FQNNGV. These same data were also listed under a study on regulatory T cells. That report adds: The primer mix had 52 TRBV and 13 TRBJ primers. Patient repertoires had restricted TRB V-J pairs and skewed V and J usage, most in Tregs.

The sequence was obtained from a human donor in good health. The gene calls are TRBV11-2 and TRBJ2-5; possible D gene TRBD1, 7 bases. Material: Tregs sorted from blood. CDR3 nucleotides: TGTGCCAGCAGCTTAACTTGGCAGGGGGGACCGTACTTC. This translates into CASSLTWQGGPYF.